The 27 T cell receptor beta chains below were found in one sample sequenced in a study of cytomegalovirus exposure and HLA in healthy donors. Clones were sequenced by immunoSEQ multiplex PCR, and TCRdb holds only the in-frame ones, with some missing. The sample lists about 92,000 clones, about 93% occurring once. The source material was PBMCs. Receptors originate from a woman aged 30 to 39 in good health and CMV-seropositive.

The rearrangement links TRBV10-3 to TRBJ1-2; no clear D gene. Germline values: CDR1 ENHRY, CDR2 SYGVKD. The CDR3 loop spans 16 amino acids. V was shortened by 0 bases and J by 0 bases, with 11 bases between the two germline ends. The CDR3: CAISESMGEPNYGYTF. The CDR3 coding sequence is TGTGCCATCAGTGAGTCGATGGGAGAACCTAACTATGGCTACACCTTC.

The CDR3 loop reads CASSLVQGAQETQYF. CDR3 bases: TGCGCCAGCAGCTTGGTTCAGGGGGCTCAAGAGACCCAGTACTTC. The chain couples TRBV5-1 to TRBJ2-5; 8 bases are shared with TRBD1. This CDR3 is built from 15 residues. CDR1 is SGHRS, CDR2 YFSETQ, per germline. The J segment lost 2 bases and the V segment lost 0 bases, leaving 3 bases of the junction unmatched.

The chain joins TRBV5-1 to TRBJ2-7, with D possibly matching TRBD2 (6 bases). Trimming stripped 0 bases from V and 0 bases from J, with 10 bases between. Per the germline V gene, CDR1 is SGHRS and CDR2 is YFSETQ. The CDR3 length is 15 residues. The CDR3 coding sequence is TGCGCCAGCAGCTTGGTGGGGGGAAGCTCCTACGAGCAGTACTTC. It specifies CASSLVGGSSYEQYF.

V and J are TRBV5-4 and TRBJ1-3, with 7 bases lining up with TRBD1. With V trimmed by 4 bases and J by 2 bases, 0 bases remained unmatched. Germline V gene lookup returns CDR1 SGHNT and CDR2 YYREEE (reference sequence). The CDR3 consists of 13 residues. CDR3 sequence reads: CASSTGAGNTIYF. The CDR3 nucleotides are TGTGCCAGCAGCACAGGGGCTGGAAACACCATATATTTT.

J is TRBJ1-5 and V is TRBV7-2; perhaps TRBD1 as D (6 bases). The CDR3 totals 17 residues. The V gene's germline CDR1 is SGHTA and CDR2 FQGNSA. Trimming shortened V by 6 bases and J by 6 bases, and 24 bases separated the two germline ends. DNA for the CDR3: TGTGCCAGCAGTAACCTGGGGGCAGGGAATAAGGGTCAGCCCCAGCATTTT. Translated: CASSNLGAGNKGQPQHF.

The chain links TRBV5-4 to TRBJ2-5, with D possibly being TRBD2 (6 bases). V lost 1 base and J lost 5, with 21 bases in between. In germline, CDR1 is SGHNT, CDR2 YYREEE (reference sequence). This CDR3 is 17 amino acids long. The DNA for the CDR3 is TGTGCCAGCAGCTTGTTCCCACCCACTAGCCCGGCGGAGACCCAGTACTTC. Translating gives CASSLFPPTSPAETQYF.

The chain joins TRBV6-5 to TRBJ1-2; the match to TRBD1 covers 9 bases. V lost 6 bases to trimming and J lost 8 bases; unmatched junction nucleotides: 13. The germline CDR1 and CDR2 sequences are MNHEY and SVGAGI. The CDR3 covers 15 residues. This chain's CDR3 is CASSRADRGSYGYTF. The CDR3 DNA reads as TGTGCCAGCAGCCGGGCCGACAGGGGGTCCTACGGCTACACCTTC.

V and J are TRBV19 and TRBJ2-5, with 13 bases aligning to TRBD2. Germline-derived CDR1 and CDR2 are LNHDA and SQIVND (reference sequence). J lost 5 bases, V lost 5 bases, and 8 bases had no gene match. This CDR3 region has 16 residues. The CDR3 nucleotides are TGTGCCAGTAGTTTCCGGACTAGCGGGAGCTCCGAGACCCAGTACTTC. Amino acids: CASSFRTSGSSETQYF.

This clone was seen once. The CDR3: CSVVNPTGGTEAFF. In DNA, the CDR3 is TGCAGCGTTGTAAACCCCACCGGGGGCACTGAAGCTTTCTTT. The chain has TRBV29-1 and TRBJ1-1; tentatively, D is TRBD1 (5 bases). Trimming shortened V by 4 bases and J by 4 bases, and 16 bases separated the two germline ends. This CDR3 region has 14 residues. CDR1 and CDR2 from the germline V gene are SQVTM and ANQGSEA.

The chain carries TRBV5-6 and TRBJ2-1; 8 bases are shared with TRBD2. The CDR3 is 16 amino acids. The germline CDR1 and CDR2 sequences are SGHDT and YYEEEE. Trimming removed 5 bases from V and 0 bases from J; junction bases left unmatched: 7. The CDR3 coding sequence is TGTGCCAGCAGTTATTTAGCGGGAAGCTCCTACAATGAGCAGTTCTTC. It specifies CASSYLAGSSYNEQFF.

This chain joins TRBV29-1 and TRBJ1-5; 9 bases map to TRBD1. After removal of 6 bases from V and 4 bases from J, the junction contained 4 bases not matched to a gene. The CDR3 spans 13 residues. Germline lookup yields CDR1 SQVTM and CDR2 ANQGSEA. For the CDR3, the DNA is TGCAGCGTAGCCGGGACAGGGAATCAGCCCCAGCATTTT. Translating gives CSVAGTGNQPQHF.

The chain combines TRBV7-9 with TRBJ2-7; 10 bases agree with TRBD2. Trimming at V came to 6 bases and at J to 3 bases, leaving 8 bases not matched to a gene. The CDR3 consists of 15 residues. The germline gives CDR1 SEHNR, CDR2 FQNEAQ (reference sequence). The CDR3 bases are TGTGCCAGCAGATACTCTAGCGGGAGTGGCTACGAGCAGTACTTC. It is translated as CASRYSSGSGYEQYF.

This clone occurred a few times. The V call is TRBV5-1, the J call TRBJ1-1; TRBD1 matches 9 bases. CDR1 and CDR2 (germline): SGHRS, YFSETQ. V was pared by 4 bases and J by 6 bases, with 7 bases of the junction left unmatched. The CDR3 extends over 14 amino acids. CDR3: CASSPGQGTAEAFF. Here the CDR3 DNA reads TGCGCCAGCAGCCCGGGACAGGGTACAGCTGAAGCTTTCTTT.

The chain employs TRBV5-1 and TRBJ2-3; D might be TRBD1 (6 bases). The CDR3 runs 14 residues. Germline CDR1 reads SGHRS; CDR2 reads YFSETQ. The V gene lost 0 bases and the J gene lost 3 bases, with 8 bases spanning the gap. As DNA, the CDR3 is TGCGCCAGCAGCTTGGCCAGGGGAACAGATACGCAGTATTTT. Translating it yields CASSLARGTDTQYF.

In the case of this clone: Other nucleotide sequences from this sample produce the same CDR3. V is TRBV28 and J is TRBJ2-2; D gene uncertain. The length of the CDR3 is 12 residues. CDR1 and CDR2 from the germline V gene are MDHEN and SYDVKM. V lost 8 bases and J 1 base, leaving 5 bases between the germline ends. This CDR3 is CASSRNTGELFF. The CDR3 DNA follows: TGTGCCAGCTCGAGGAACACCGGGGAGCTGTTTTTT.

The chain recombines TRBV6-5 with TRBJ2-3; 9 bases are a match to TRBD1. J was trimmed by 6 bases and V by 4 bases; bases with no gene match: 8. CDR1 and CDR2 (germline): MNHEY, SVGAGI. This CDR3 contains 15 residues. DNA for the CDR3: TGTGCCAGCAGTTTAACCGGGACAGGGACCGATACGCAGTATTTT. It encodes CASSLTGTGTDTQYF.

J is TRBJ2-7 and V is TRBV19, with 12 bases fitting TRBD1. The germline V gene has CDR1 LNHDA and CDR2 SQIVND (reference sequence). This CDR3 comprises 15 residues. Trimming took 2 bases from V and 4 from J; bases not matched to a gene: 3. The CDR3 sequence is CASSIPGQGAYEQYF. The CDR3 region has the DNA TGTGCCAGTAGTATACCGGGACAGGGGGCATACGAGCAGTACTTC.

The CDR3 protein is CASSLGGVANQPQHF. CDR3 nucleotide sequence: TGCGCCAGCAGCTTAGGGGGGGTGGCCAATCAGCCCCAGCATTTT. The chain is built from TRBV5-1 and TRBJ1-5; possibly TRBD1 for D (6 bases). The germline gives CDR1 SGHRS, CDR2 YFSETQ. The CDR3 runs 15 residues. V dropped 2 bases and J dropped 3 bases, with 12 bases sitting between them.

The V gene is TRBV5-1, the J gene TRBJ2-7; D uncertain. V was shortened by 0 bases and J by 2 bases, with 9 bases between the two germline ends. Germline CDR1 is SGHRS and CDR2 is YFSETQ. This CDR3 has 14 residues. The CDR3 region is CASSLGPPTYEQYF. The DNA for the CDR3 is TGCGCCAGCAGCTTGGGTCCGCCTACCTACGAGCAGTACTTC.

CDR3 sequence: CASSLTRVETQYF. For the CDR3, the DNA is TGTGCCAGCAGCTTAACTAGGGTGGAGACCCAGTACTTC. The chain recombines TRBV11-3 with TRBJ2-5; TRBD2 is a possible D gene (5 bases). There are 13 residues in the CDR3. Trimming left V 2 bases short and J 5 bases short, with 9 bases between. Germline V lookup: CDR1 SGHNT, CDR2 YENEEA.

Only a few counts were recorded for this clone. The rearrangement joins TRBV7-3 to TRBJ1-1; D possibly corresponds to TRBD1 (5 bases). There are 13 residues in the CDR3. Trimming stripped 2 bases from V and 2 bases from J, with 6 bases between. Germline V gives CDR1 SGHTA, CDR2 FQGTGA. CDR3 sequence (DNA): TGTGCCAGCAGCTTAGACAGCAACACTGAAGCTTTCTTT. This sequence encodes CASSLDSNTEAFF.

The chain combines TRBV11-2 with TRBJ2-3; TRBD1 aligns across 8 bases. CDR3 length: 17 amino acids. CDR1 SGHAT and CDR2 FQNNGV come from the germline V gene. V was pared by 5 bases and J by 4 bases, with 14 bases of the junction left unmatched. The CDR3 loop is CASSRVPPGGYADTQYF. The CDR3, as DNA: TGTGCCAGCAGCCGCGTCCCTCCAGGGGGCTACGCAGATACGCAGTATTTT.

The chain is built from TRBV4-3 and TRBJ2-7; 10 bases line up with TRBD1. This CDR3 contains 15 residues. CDR1 is LGHNA, CDR2 YSLEER, per germline. The junction had 2 bases not matched to a gene; V was cut back by 1 base and J by 2 bases. This CDR3 is CASSQGQGAPYEQYF. The DNA for the CDR3 is TGCGCCAGCAGCCAAGGACAGGGGGCTCCCTACGAGCAGTACTTC.

The CDR3 region has the DNA TGTGCCAGCAGCTCACAGTCGGATACGCAGTATTTT. Amino acids: CASSSQSDTQYF. The chain employs TRBV7-2 and TRBJ2-3; no definite D call. The V gene's germline CDR1 is SGHTA and CDR2 FQGNSA. CDR3 length: 12 amino acids. Trimming cost V 4 bases and J 6 bases, with 8 bases left between them.

The chain recombines TRBV7-8 with TRBJ2-1; TRBD1 might be the D (6 bases). V was shortened by 1 base and J by 4 bases, with 20 bases between the two germline ends. This CDR3 comprises 18 residues. The germline V gene has CDR1 SGHVS and CDR2 FQNEAQ. CDR3 in DNA: TGTGCCAGCAGCTTAGTCATGAGTACAGGGTTGGGGTACAATGAGCAGTTCTTC. This sequence encodes CASSLVMSTGLGYNEQFF.

This chain links TRBV6-5 with TRBJ2-2, with TRBD1 matching 7 bases. Germline CDR1 and CDR2: MNHEY and SVGAGI. CDR3 length: 13 amino acids. With V trimmed by 10 bases and J by 1 base, 3 bases remained unmatched. Written as DNA, the CDR3 is TGTGCCACCGGGACAGTGAACACCGGGGAGCTGTTTTTT. It specifies CATGTVNTGELFF.

V and J are TRBV15 and TRBJ2-7; D perhaps matches TRBD2 (6 bases). This CDR3 is 18 amino acids long. Germline V gene data show CDR1 as LNHNV and CDR2 as YYDKDF (reference sequence). The V gene lost 0 bases and the J gene lost 1 base, with 19 bases spanning the gap. CDR3 loop: CATSRDSVRELVSYEQYF. CDR3 nucleotides: TGTGCCACCAGCAGAGATTCTGTGCGGGAACTGGTATCCTACGAGCAGTACTTC.